The entry below gives a single T cell receptor (beta chain) sequence along with its context. This entry belongs to a study of blood T cells in healthy people across ages. Combining a sample-barcoded 5' primer with a J-beta primer mix, a second PCR ran for roughly 7 to 12 cycles. Via MiXCR, TCRdb re-called the 5' RACE reads, giving one row per CDR3 protein. The sample comprises about 750,000 distinct CDR3 sequences, roughly 50% of which are singletons, and under 50% rests with the top ten. Extraction of total RNA produced a minimum of 5 micrograms from each sample. With 1 base clipped from V and 4 bases from J, the junction kept 2 bases outside the gene matches. The CDR3 loop spans 16 amino acids. Per germline, CDR1 MDHEN and CDR2 SYDVKM.

The sequence derives from a man at least 80 years old in good health. Sample: blood. This chain connects TRBV28 to TRBJ2-5; the match to TRBD2 covers 14 bases. The CDR3 region has the DNA TGTGCCAGCAGTTTATTGGGGACTAGCGGGAGAGAGACCCAGTACTTC. Its translation is CASSLLGTSGRETQYF.